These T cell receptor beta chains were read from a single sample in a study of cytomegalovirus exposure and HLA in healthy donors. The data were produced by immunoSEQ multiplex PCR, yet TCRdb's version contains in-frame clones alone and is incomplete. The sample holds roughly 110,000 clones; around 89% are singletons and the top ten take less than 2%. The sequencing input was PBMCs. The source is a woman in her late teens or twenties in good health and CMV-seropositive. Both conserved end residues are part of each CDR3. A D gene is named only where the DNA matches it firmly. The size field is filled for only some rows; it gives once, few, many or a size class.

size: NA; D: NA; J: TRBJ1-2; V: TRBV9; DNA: TGTGCCAGCAGCGTAGGTGGGGCAGGCTATGGCTACACCTTC; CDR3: CASSVGGAGYGYTF
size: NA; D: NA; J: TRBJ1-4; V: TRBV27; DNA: TGTGCCAGCAGTTTACTCGGCACAGTAGGCGAAAAACTGTTTTTT; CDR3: CASSLLGTVGEKLFF
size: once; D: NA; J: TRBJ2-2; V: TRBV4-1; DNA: TGCGCCAGCACCGAAAGGGGATCCGGGACAACGAACACCGGGGAGCTGTTTTTT; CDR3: CASTERGSGTTNTGELFF
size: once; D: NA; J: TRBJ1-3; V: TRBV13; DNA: TGTGCCAGCAGTCCCCGCGGCAGCCTCTCTGGAAACACCATATATTTT; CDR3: CASSPRGSLSGNTIYF
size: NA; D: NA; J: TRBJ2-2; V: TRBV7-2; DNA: TGTGCCAGCAGCTTACTCCGGGGGGCTTGGGGCACCGGGGAGCTGTTTTTT; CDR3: CASSLLRGAWGTGELFF
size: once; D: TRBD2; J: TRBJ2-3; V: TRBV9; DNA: TGTGCCAGCAGCGTAGGGGCGGGGGGGACTAATACGCAGTATTTT; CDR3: CASSVGAGGTNTQYF
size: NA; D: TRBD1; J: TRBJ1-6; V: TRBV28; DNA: TGTGCCACCCGGACAGGGCATAATTCACCCCTCCACTTT; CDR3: CATRTGHNSPLHF
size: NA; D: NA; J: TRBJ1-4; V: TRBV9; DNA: TGTGCCAGCAGCGTTGGGGACATATCAACTAATGAAAAACTGTTTTTT; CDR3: CASSVGDISTNEKLFF
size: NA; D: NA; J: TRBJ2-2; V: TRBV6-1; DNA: TGTGCCAGCAGATGGGCCACGAACACCGGGGAGCTGTTTTTT; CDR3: CASRWATNTGELFF
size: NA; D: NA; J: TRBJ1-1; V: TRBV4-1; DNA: TGCGCCAGCAGCCTCGGGGGGCTCGGCACTGAAGCTTTCTTT; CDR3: CASSLGGLGTEAFF
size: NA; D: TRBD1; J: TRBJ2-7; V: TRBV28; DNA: TGTGCCAGCAGCCCTTTCGGTAAGCTAAATTCCGCGCATCGGACAGGTCGAGAGCAGTACTTC; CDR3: CASSPFGKLNSAHRTGREQYF
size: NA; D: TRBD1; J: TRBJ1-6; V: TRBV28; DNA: TGTGCCAGCGAACCGGGACAGTCTAATTCACCCCTCCACTTT; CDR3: CASEPGQSNSPLHF
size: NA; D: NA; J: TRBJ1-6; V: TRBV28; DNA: TGTGCCAGCAGTTTATCTTCCTTAGCCCTCCACTTT; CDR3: CASSLSSLALHF
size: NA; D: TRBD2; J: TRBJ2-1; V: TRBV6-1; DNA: TGTGCCAGCAGTGGGCCGCTAGCGGGGGTCAACAATGAGCAGTTCTTC; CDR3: CASSGPLAGVNNEQFF
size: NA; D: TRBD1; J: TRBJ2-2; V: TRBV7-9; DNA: TGTGCCAGCAGGCGGGACAGGGTATTTTCCGGGGAGCTGTTTTTT; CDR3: CASRRDRVFSGELFF
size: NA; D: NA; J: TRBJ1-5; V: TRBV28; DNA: TGTGCCAGCAGTTTAGACGGACTCAATCAGCCCCAGCATTTT; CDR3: CASSLDGLNQPQHF
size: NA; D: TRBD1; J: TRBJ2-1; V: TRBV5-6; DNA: TGTGCCAGCAGTTGGGACAGGGACAATGAGCAGTTCTTC; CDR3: CASSWDRDNEQFF
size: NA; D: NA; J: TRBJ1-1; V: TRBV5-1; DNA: TGCGCCAGCAGCTTGGCCCCAGAGAACACTGAAGCTTTCTTT; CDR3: CASSLAPENTEAFF
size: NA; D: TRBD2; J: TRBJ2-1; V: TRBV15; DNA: TGTGCCACCAGCAGAGATTGGGTAGCGGGGGGGCGTTCCTACAATGAGCAGTTCTTC; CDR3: CATSRDWVAGGRSYNEQFF
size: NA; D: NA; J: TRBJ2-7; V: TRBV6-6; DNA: TGTGCCAGCAGTCCCCCCAGGGAATCCTCCTACGAGCAGTACTTC; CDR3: CASSPPRESSYEQYF
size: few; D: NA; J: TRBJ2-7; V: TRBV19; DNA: TGTGCCAGTAGTAAGGACAGATACGAGCAGTACTTC; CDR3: CASSKDRYEQYF
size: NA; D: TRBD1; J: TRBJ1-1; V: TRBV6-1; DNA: TGTGCCAGCAGTGAAGACAGGGGGCGAATGAACACTGAAGCTTTCTTT; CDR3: CASSEDRGRMNTEAFF
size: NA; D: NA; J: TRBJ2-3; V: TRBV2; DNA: TGTGCCAGCACTGGAGTTTTTAACACAGATACGCAGTATTTT; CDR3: CASTGVFNTDTQYF
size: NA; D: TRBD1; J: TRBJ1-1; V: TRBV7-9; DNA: TGTGCCAGCAGGGAACAGGGGACTGAAGCTTTCTTT; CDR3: CASREQGTEAFF
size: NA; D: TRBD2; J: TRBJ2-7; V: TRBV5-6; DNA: TGTGCCAGCAGCTTGGAATCTAGCGGGATCCGGCGCGAGCAGTACTTC; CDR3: CASSLESSGIRREQYF
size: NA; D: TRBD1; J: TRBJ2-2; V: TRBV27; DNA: TGTGCCAGCAGTTTGAATAGGGACAGACCCACCGGGGAGCTGTTTTTT; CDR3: CASSLNRDRPTGELFF
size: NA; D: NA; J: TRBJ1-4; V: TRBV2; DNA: TGTGCCAGCAGTGAAAGGCGGCCTTCCGTAAATGAAAAACTGTTTTTT; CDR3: CASSERRPSVNEKLFF
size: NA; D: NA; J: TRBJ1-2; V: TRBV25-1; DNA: TGTGCCAGCAGTGAACCCCGGGCAGGGAAATATGGCTACACCTTC; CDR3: CASSEPRAGKYGYTF
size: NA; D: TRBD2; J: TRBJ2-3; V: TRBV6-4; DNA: TGTGCCAGCAGCGGGACTAGCGGAGCAGATACGCAGTATTTT; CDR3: CASSGTSGADTQYF
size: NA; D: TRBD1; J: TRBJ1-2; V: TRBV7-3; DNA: TGTGCCAGCAGCACACTATATTCGGGACAGTGCGATGGCTACACCTTC; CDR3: CASSTLYSGQCDGYTF
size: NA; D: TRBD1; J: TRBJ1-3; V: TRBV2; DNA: TGTGCCAGCAGTGATAGGACAGGGACTGGAAACACCATATATTTT; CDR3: CASSDRTGTGNTIYF
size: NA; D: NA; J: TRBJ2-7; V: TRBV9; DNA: TGTGCCAGCAGCGTAGAACCGAGCGGCGGGGCCTACGAGCAGTACTTC; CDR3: CASSVEPSGGAYEQYF
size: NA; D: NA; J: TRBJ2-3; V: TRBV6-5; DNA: TGTGCCAGCAGTTACTCCCTCGGGAGCACAGATACGCAGTATTTT; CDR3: CASSYSLGSTDTQYF
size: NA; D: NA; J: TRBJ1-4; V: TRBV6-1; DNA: TGTGCCAGCAGTAACTTACAGGGTGAAAAACTGTTTTTT; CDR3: CASSNLQGEKLFF
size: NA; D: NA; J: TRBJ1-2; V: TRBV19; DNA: TGTGCCAGTATCCCCTTCGCGGGAGCTAACTATGGCTACACCTTC; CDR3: CASIPFAGANYGYTF
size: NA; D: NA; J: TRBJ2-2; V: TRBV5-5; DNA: TGTGCCAGCAGCTCCGTCGGGGGCGGGGAGCTGTTTTTT; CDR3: CASSSVGGGELFF
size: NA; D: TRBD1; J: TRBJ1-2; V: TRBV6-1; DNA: TGTGCCAGCACTCCAACAGGGGGCCCCGGTGGCTACACCTTC; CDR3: CASTPTGGPGGYTF
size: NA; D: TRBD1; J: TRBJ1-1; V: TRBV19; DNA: TGTGCCAGTAGGCGACAGGGGGTAGTGAACACTGAAGCTTTCTTT; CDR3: CASRRQGVVNTEAFF
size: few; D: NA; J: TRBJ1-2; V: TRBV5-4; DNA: TGTGCCAGCAGCGGGGACACAGGGATCGATGGCTACACCTTC; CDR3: CASSGDTGIDGYTF
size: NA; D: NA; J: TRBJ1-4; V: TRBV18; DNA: TGTGCCAGCTCACTGTACCGGGGGTCAACTAATGAAAAACTGTTTTTT; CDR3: CASSLYRGSTNEKLFF
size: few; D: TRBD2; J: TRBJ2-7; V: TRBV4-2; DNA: TGTGCCAGCAGCCAAGATGAGTCTAGCGGTCCCTCCTACGAGCAGTACTTC; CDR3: CASSQDESSGPSYEQYF
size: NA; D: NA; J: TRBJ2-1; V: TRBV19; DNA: TGTGCCAGTATGGGTCGAGCAGGGTACAATGAGCAGTTCTTC; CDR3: CASMGRAGYNEQFF
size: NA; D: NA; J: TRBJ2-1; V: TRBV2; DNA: TGTGCCAGCAGGGTCGTCCCCGCCGGCTACAATGAGCAGTTCTTC; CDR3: CASRVVPAGYNEQFF
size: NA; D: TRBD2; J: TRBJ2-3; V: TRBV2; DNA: TGTGCCAGCAGTCCGTGGGTTAGCGGGGTTGAAGATACGCAGTATTTT; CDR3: CASSPWVSGVEDTQYF
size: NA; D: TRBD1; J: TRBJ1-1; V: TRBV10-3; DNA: TGTGCCATCAGCGGGACAGCGAACACTGAAGCTTTCTTT; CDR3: CAISGTANTEAFF
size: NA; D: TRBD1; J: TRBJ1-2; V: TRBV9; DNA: TGTGCCAGCAGCGTAGCCCCAGGGGGGCCCAACTATGGCTACACCTTC; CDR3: CASSVAPGGPNYGYTF
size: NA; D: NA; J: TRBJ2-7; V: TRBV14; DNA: TGTGCCAGCAGCCCCCTCGGCTACGAGCAGTACTTC; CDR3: CASSPLGYEQYF
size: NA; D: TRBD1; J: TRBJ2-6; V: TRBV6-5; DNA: TGTGCCAGCAGGGTTACAGGGGAAGGGGCCAACGTCCTGACTTTC; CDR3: CASRVTGEGANVLTF
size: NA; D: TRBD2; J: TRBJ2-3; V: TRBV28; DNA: TGTGCCAGCAATCTAGCGGGGGGACTTAGCACAGATACGCAGTATTTT; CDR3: CASNLAGGLSTDTQYF
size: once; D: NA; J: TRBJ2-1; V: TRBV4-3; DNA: TGCGCCAGCAGCCAAGAGGTGAGACAGCGAATCTTAAAAAATGAGCAGTTCTTC; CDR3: CASSQEVRQRILKNEQFF
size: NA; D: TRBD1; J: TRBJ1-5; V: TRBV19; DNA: TGTGCCAGTAGTATAGAACAGGGGCTGTATAGCAATCAGCCCCAGCATTTT; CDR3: CASSIEQGLYSNQPQHF
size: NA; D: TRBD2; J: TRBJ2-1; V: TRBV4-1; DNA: TGCGCCAGCAGCCAAGGACTAGCGGGGGCCTACAATGAGCAGTTCTTC; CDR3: CASSQGLAGAYNEQFF
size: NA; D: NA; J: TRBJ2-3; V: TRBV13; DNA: TGTGCCAGCAGCTCCACAGGGGCGGGGAGCACAGATACGCAGTATTTT; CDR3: CASSSTGAGSTDTQYF
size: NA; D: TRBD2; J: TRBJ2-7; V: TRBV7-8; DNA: TGTGCCAGCAGCCCCACCAGCGGGGGGGCCGGGTCCTACGAGCAGTACTTC; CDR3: CASSPTSGGAGSYEQYF